The entry below describes one TCR beta chain. Its antigen is not identified. The CDR3 totals 13 residues. Germline CDR1 is DFQATT and CDR2 is SNEGSKA (reference sequence). Trimming cost V 8 bases and J 5 bases; bases outside gene matches: 12. RNA transcripts provided the template for amplifying TCR beta CDR3 regions. First-round RT-PCR relied on HTBI primers, and a second-round multiplex PCR came next. TCRdb itself ran the multiplex PCR reads through MiXCR, one entry per CDR3 protein. The repertoire holds about 210,000 distinct CDR3 sequences, with 25% to 35% as singletons. The sample comes from a study of Graves' ophthalmopathy and Graves' hyperthyroidism. The study's findings and limits: Also, most clonotypes expanded in the thyroid above 0.001 frequency appeared in blood.

Establishment of the diagnosis relied upon clinical symptoms, serum thyroxine, TRAb, thyroid ultrasound and orbital computed tomography. This TCR was sampled from a man aged 45-65 years with Graves' ophthalmopathy. Sequencing was performed on peripheral blood. The chain links TRBV20-1 to TRBJ2-7, with 7 bases identical to TRBD1. The CDR3 is CSSEFDREHEQYF. In nucleotides, the CDR3 is TGCAGTTCAGAATTCGACAGGGAACACGAGCAGTACTTC.